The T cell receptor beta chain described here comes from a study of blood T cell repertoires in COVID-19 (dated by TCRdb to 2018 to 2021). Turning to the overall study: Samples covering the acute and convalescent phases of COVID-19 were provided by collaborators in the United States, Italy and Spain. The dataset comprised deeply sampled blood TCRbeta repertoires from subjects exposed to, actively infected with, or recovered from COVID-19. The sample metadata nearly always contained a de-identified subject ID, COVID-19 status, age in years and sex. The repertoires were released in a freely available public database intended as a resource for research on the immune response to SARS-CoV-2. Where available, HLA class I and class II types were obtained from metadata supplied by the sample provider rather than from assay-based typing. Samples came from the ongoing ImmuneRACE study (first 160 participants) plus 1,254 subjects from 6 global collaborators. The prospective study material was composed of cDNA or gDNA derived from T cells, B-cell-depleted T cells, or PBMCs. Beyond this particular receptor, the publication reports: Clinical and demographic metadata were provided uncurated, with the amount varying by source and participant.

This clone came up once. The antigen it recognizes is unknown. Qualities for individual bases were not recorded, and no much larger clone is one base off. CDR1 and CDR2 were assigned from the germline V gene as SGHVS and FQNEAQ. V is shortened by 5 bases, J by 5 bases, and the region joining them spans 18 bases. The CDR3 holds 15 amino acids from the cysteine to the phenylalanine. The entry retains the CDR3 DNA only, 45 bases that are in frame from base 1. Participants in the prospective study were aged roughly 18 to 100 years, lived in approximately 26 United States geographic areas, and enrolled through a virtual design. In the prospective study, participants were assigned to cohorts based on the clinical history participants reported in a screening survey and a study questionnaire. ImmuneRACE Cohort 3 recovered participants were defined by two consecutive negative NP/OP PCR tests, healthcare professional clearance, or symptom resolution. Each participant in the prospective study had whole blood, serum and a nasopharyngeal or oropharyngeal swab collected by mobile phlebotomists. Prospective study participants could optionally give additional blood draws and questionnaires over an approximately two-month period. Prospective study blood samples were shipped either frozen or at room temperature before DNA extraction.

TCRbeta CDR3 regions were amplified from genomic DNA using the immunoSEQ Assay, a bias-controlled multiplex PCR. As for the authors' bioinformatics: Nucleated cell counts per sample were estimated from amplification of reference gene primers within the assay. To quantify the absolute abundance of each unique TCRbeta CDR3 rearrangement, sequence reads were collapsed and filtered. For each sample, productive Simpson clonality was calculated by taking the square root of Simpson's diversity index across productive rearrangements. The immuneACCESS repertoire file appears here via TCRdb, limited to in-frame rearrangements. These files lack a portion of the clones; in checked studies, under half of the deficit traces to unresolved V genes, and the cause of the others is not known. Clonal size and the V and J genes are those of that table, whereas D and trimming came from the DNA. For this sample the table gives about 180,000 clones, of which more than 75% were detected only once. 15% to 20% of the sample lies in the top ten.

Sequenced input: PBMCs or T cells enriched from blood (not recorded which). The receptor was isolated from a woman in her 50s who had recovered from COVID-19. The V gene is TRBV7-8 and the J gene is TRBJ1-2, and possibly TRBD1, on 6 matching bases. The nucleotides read TGTGCCAGCAGCCCGCAGACAGGCCTCTCATATGGCTACACCTTC. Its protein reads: CASSPQTGLSYGYTF.